These 11 T cell receptor beta chains share one sample of origin, sequenced in a study of shared T cell receptors in the human thymus (dated by TCRdb to 2020 to 2022). Libraries came from the immunoSEQ multiplex PCR assay. This is the immuneACCESS table as TCRdb keeps it, with only in-frame sequences that have V and J called. A part of the clones is gone; compared with another copy, unresolved V genes explain less than half, and the rest is unexplained. The sample table records about 660,000 clones; 85% to 90% of these occur just once. The top ten hold about 0.01% of the sample. These data also formed part of another study, on human thymus T cells.

Material: thymocytes. Every receptor here comes from a boy less than two years old with a congenital heart defect. Donor details come from another sample of the same person, matched by shared clones.

The chain uses TRBV4-2 and TRBJ2-2; TRBD2 is a possible D gene (7 bases). The length of the CDR3 is 17 residues. With 3 bases removed from V and 6 bases from J, the gap between germline ends came to 20 bases. CDR1 is LGHNA and CDR2 is YNFKEQ in the germline V gene. CDR3 sequence (DNA): TGTGCCAGCAGCCATTCTCTAGCGGTTAGGGGGGCCGGGGAGCTGTTTTTT. Translated, it gives CASSHSLAVRGAGELFF.

The chain combines TRBV6-6 with TRBJ1-2; D may be TRBD1 (6 bases). Trimming removed 2 bases at V and 4 bases at J, with 14 bases between. The germline CDR1 and CDR2 sequences are MNHNY and SVGAGI (reference sequence). CDR3 length equals 15 residues. CDR3 amino acids: CASSYPPDSPYGYTF. Written as DNA, the CDR3 is TGTGCCAGCAGTTACCCCCCGGACAGTCCCTATGGCTACACCTTC.

This chain joins TRBV9 and TRBJ1-1; no reliable D call. V was shortened by 3 bases and J by 4 bases, with 22 bases between the two germline ends. Germline-derived CDR1 and CDR2 are SGDLS and YYNGEE. The CDR3 spans 17 residues. The CDR3 bases are TGTGCCAGCAGCGCCAACCCTTCCGGGTTTCGGGGCACTGAAGCTTTCTTT. Translated, it gives CASSANPSGFRGTEAFF. Full variable domain (rest looked up from reference TRBV9 and TRBJ1-1): DSGVTQTPKHLITATGQRVTLRCSPRSGDLSVYWYQQSLDQGLQFLIQYYNGEERAKGNILERFSAQQFPDLHSELNLSSLELGDSALYFCASSANPSGFRGTEAFFGQGTRLTVV.

The chain employs TRBV5-1 and TRBJ1-1; TRBD1 agrees at 9 bases. The CDR3 is 15 residues long. Germline CDR1 and CDR2: SGHRS and YFSETQ. V gave up 0 bases and J gave up 1 base; unmatched junction bases: 1. CDR3 DNA sequence: TGCGCCAGCAGCTTGGGGGACAGGGCGAACACTGAAGCTTTCTTT. As protein: CASSLGDRANTEAFF.

The table lists this clone with a few counts. The chain combines TRBV19 with TRBJ2-1, with 8 bases aligning to TRBD2. V shed 0 bases and J 6 bases; nucleotides not matched to a gene: 4. The germline V gene encodes CDR1 LNHDA and CDR2 SQIVND (reference sequence). The CDR3 spans 15 residues. The CDR3 loop reads CASSIEEREPNEQFF. Written as DNA, the CDR3 is TGTGCCAGTAGTATAGAGGAGCGGGAGCCCAATGAGCAGTTCTTC.

This rearrangement joins TRBV6-1 to TRBJ1-2, with D maybe TRBD1 (5 bases). CDR1 and CDR2 from the germline V gene are MNHNS and SASEGT. The CDR3 extends over 15 amino acids. Trimming removed 4 bases at V and 2 bases at J, with 14 bases between. The CDR3 DNA reads TGTGCCAGCAGTGGGGGACTGGATACCAACTATGGCTACACCTTC. This codes for CASSGGLDTNYGYTF.

The chain links TRBV5-1 to TRBJ2-5; no reliable D call. The J call may be mistaken, given a closer DNA end match to TRBJ2-7. CDR1 is SGHRS, CDR2 YFSETQ, per germline. The CDR3 is made up of 12 amino acids. The CDR3 nucleotides read TGCGCCAGCAGCTTGGTGCCCGCCGAGCAGTACTTC. It yields the protein CASSLVPAEQYF.

The chain joins TRBV16 to TRBJ2-7; 10 bases agree with TRBD1. The CDR3 is 16 amino acids. Germline CDR1 and CDR2: KGHSY and FQNENV. Trimming at V came to 4 bases and at J to 3 bases, leaving 9 bases not matched to a gene. DNA for the CDR3: TGTGCCAGCAGCCCTCTCCGGGACAGGGGAGTCTACGAGCAGTACTTC. Translated, it gives CASSPLRDRGVYEQYF. The full variable domain, its missing parts supplied by reference TRBV16 and TRBJ2-7, is GEEVAQTPKHLVRGEGQKAKLYCAPIKGHSYVFWYQQVLKNEFKFLISFQNENVFDETGMPKERFSAKCLPNSPCSLEIQATKLEDSAVYFCASSPLRDRGVYEQYFGPGTRLTVT.

The chain is built from TRBV7-9 and TRBJ2-1; 10 bases line up with TRBD1. CDR1 is SEHNR, CDR2 FQNEAQ, per germline (reference sequence). The CDR3 extends over 15 amino acids. V lost 6 bases to trimming and J lost 1 base; unmatched junction nucleotides: 3. The CDR3 loop is CASRKGQGSYNEQFF. CDR3 nucleotides: TGTGCCAGCAGGAAGGGACAGGGGTCCTACAATGAGCAGTTCTTC.

The gene calls are TRBV6-6 and TRBJ2-7; D not resolved. The germline V gene encodes CDR1 MNHNY and CDR2 SVGAGI (reference sequence). V was trimmed by 6 bases and J by 5 bases, leaving 14 bases between them. The CDR3 has 13 residues. This CDR3 is CASSPARLHEQYF. CDR3 DNA sequence: TGTGCCAGCAGCCCCGCTAGGTTACACGAGCAGTACTTC.

J is TRBJ2-7 and V is TRBV7-2; TRBD2 agrees at 8 bases. The trim removed 2 bases at V and 2 bases at J, leaving 11 bases unmatched. The germline gives CDR1 SGHTA, CDR2 FQGNSA. The CDR3 contains 17 residues. This CDR3 reads CASSLRASGPTTYEQYF. CDR3 coding DNA: TGTGCCAGCAGCTTAAGAGCTAGCGGGCCTACGACCTACGAGCAGTACTTC. Based on the CDR3 plus reference TRBV7-2 and TRBJ2-7, the full variable domain is GAGVSQSPSNKVTEKGKDVELRCDPISGHTALYWYRQSLGQGLEFLIYFQGNSAPDKSGLPSDRFSAERTGGSVSTLTIQRTQQEDSAVYLCASSLRASGPTTYEQYFGPGTRLTVT.